This T cell receptor beta chain was observed in a study of OX40 agonist ivuxolimab in advanced cancers. Study at large: In this cohort, patients received ivuxolimab, an agonistic anti-OX40 (CD134) antibody. Study results and limitations: Individuals who were partial responders at 0.1-3.0 mg/kg had clonal expansion that ranked among the lowest. The expanded peripheral T cells' antigen specificity was not determined. CD8+ T cells showed, on average, more clonal expansion than CD4+ cells.

A remark on this clone: Antigen specificity is unknown.

V dropped 0 bases and J dropped 4 bases, with 12 bases sitting between them. Germline V lookup: CDR1 LGHNA, CDR2 YNFKEQ. The CDR3 contains 15 residues. Only in-frame clones appear in the TCRdb table, and some are missing; sequencing was by immunoSEQ multiplex PCR. The sample includes roughly 49,000 clones, more than 65% of them seen just once. The clonotype was recovered from an adult with an advanced solid tumor such as melanoma, head and neck, liver or kidney cancer. The material was CD4+ or CD8+ T cells sorted from blood, obtained in a trial of the OX40 agonist ivuxolimab. This rearrangement joins TRBV4-2 to TRBJ1-1; D may be TRBD1 (5 bases). The CDR3 nucleotides read TGTGCCAGCAGCCAAGATGGGCAGGGCGGCACTGAAGCTTTCTTT. Residues: CASSQDGQGGTEAFF.